Listed below are T cell receptor beta chains from one sample, sequenced in a study of shared T cell receptors in the human thymus. Data came from immunoSEQ multiplex PCR; TCRdb stores just in-frame clones and leaves some out. The data show over 350,000 clones, roughly 94% seen once. The source material was thymocytes. These receptors originate from a human donor. The CDR3 runs from the conserved cysteine through the conserved F or W. Fields, in order: J gene, V gene, clone size, D gene, CDR3 DNA, CDR3 protein. D genes are given only for firm matches. The listing skips clone size in some rows; elsewhere it reads once, few, many or a size class.

J gene: TRBJ2-7; V gene: TRBV30; clone size: NA; D gene: NA; CDR3 DNA: TGTGCCTGGATTGCTAAGCGACGCCCTCCCTACGAGCAGTACTTC; CDR3 protein: CAWIAKRRPPYEQYF
J gene: TRBJ2-7; V gene: TRBV28; clone size: NA; D gene: NA; CDR3 DNA: TGTGCCAGCATGGGCAGTTCGGGGCAGTACTTC; CDR3 protein: CASMGSSGQYF
J gene: TRBJ2-5; V gene: TRBV14; clone size: NA; D gene: TRBD2; CDR3 DNA: TGTGCCAGCAGCTCCGGACTAGCGGAAGAGACCCAGTACTTC; CDR3 protein: CASSSGLAEETQYF
J gene: TRBJ2-1; V gene: TRBV15; clone size: NA; D gene: NA; CDR3 DNA: TGTGCCACCAGCAGAATTAGCGAGAAACCCCTCATATGCCCCAATGAGCAGTTCTTC; CDR3 protein: CATSRISEKPLICPNEQFF
J gene: TRBJ1-2; V gene: TRBV5-6; clone size: NA; D gene: NA; CDR3 DNA: TGTGCCAGCAGCCCCCGGACAAACGTCGCTAACTATGGCTACACCTTC; CDR3 protein: CASSPRTNVANYGYTF
J gene: TRBJ1-2; V gene: TRBV28; clone size: NA; D gene: NA; CDR3 DNA: TGTGCCAGCAGTTTGGCCCACAGTTGGGATGGCTACACCTTC; CDR3 protein: CASSLAHSWDGYTF
J gene: TRBJ2-1; V gene: TRBV10-2; clone size: NA; D gene: NA; CDR3 DNA: TGCGCCAGCAGTGAGCCCGATCGCCGCAAAAGGGCCTACAATGAGCAGTTCTTC; CDR3 protein: CASSEPDRRKRAYNEQFF
J gene: TRBJ1-1; V gene: TRBV6-5; clone size: NA; D gene: NA; CDR3 DNA: TGTGCCAGCCGTTACGGTGCCTCCATGAACACTGAAGCTTTCTTT; CDR3 protein: CASRYGASMNTEAFF
J gene: TRBJ2-2; V gene: TRBV9; clone size: once; D gene: TRBD1; CDR3 DNA: TGTGCCAGCAGCCTGGAGGGGGACAGGGAGTTTCCCGGGGAGCTGTTTTTT; CDR3 protein: CASSLEGDREFPGELFF
J gene: TRBJ1-2; V gene: TRBV7-9; clone size: NA; D gene: TRBD1; CDR3 DNA: TGTGCCAGCAGCTACGGACAGGCAAATTATGGCTACACCTTC; CDR3 protein: CASSYGQANYGYTF
J gene: TRBJ2-7; V gene: TRBV11-1; clone size: NA; D gene: NA; CDR3 DNA: TGTGCCAGCAGCCAAAGAAAACAGGTAATGTGGGACGAGCAGTACTTC; CDR3 protein: CASSQRKQVMWDEQYF
J gene: TRBJ2-3; V gene: TRBV7-9; clone size: once; D gene: NA; CDR3 DNA: TGTGCCAGCAGCTTAGAGGACACAGATACGCAGTATTTT; CDR3 protein: CASSLEDTDTQYF
J gene: TRBJ1-5; V gene: TRBV15; clone size: NA; D gene: NA; CDR3 DNA: TGTGCCACCAGCATTTCGGGGGCGCGCAATCAGCCCCAGCATTTT; CDR3 protein: CATSISGARNQPQHF
J gene: TRBJ2-7; V gene: TRBV28; clone size: NA; D gene: TRBD2; CDR3 DNA: TGTGCCAGCAGTTTAGCCGGGACTAGCGTCTCCTACGAGCAGTACTTC; CDR3 protein: CASSLAGTSVSYEQYF
J gene: TRBJ1-1; V gene: TRBV28; clone size: NA; D gene: NA; CDR3 DNA: TGTGCCAGCAGCCCTAACCTGGCGGGTATGAACACTGAAGCTTTCTTT; CDR3 protein: CASSPNLAGMNTEAFF
J gene: TRBJ1-1; V gene: TRBV18; clone size: NA; D gene: TRBD1; CDR3 DNA: TGTGCCAGCTCACCGCACGGGACAGGTGGCACTGAAGCTTTCTTT; CDR3 protein: CASSPHGTGGTEAFF
J gene: TRBJ2-1; V gene: TRBV14; clone size: NA; D gene: NA; CDR3 DNA: TGTGCCAGCAGCCAAGATAAGAGTGTTTCCGTCGATGAGCAGTTCTTC; CDR3 protein: CASSQDKSVSVDEQFF
J gene: TRBJ2-7; V gene: TRBV28; clone size: NA; D gene: NA; CDR3 DNA: TGTGCCAGCAGTCCTAGCCGGCCCTACGAGCAGTACTTC; CDR3 protein: CASSPSRPYEQYF
J gene: TRBJ1-1; V gene: TRBV4-1; clone size: NA; D gene: NA; CDR3 DNA: TGCGCCAGCAGCCAAGATGGGTCCCCAGGCACTGAAGCTTTCTTT; CDR3 protein: CASSQDGSPGTEAFF
J gene: TRBJ1-5; V gene: TRBV6-1; clone size: NA; D gene: NA; CDR3 DNA: TGTGCCAGCAGTGCTAATAGCAATCAGCCCCAGCATTTT; CDR3 protein: CASSANSNQPQHF
J gene: TRBJ2-5; V gene: TRBV27; clone size: NA; D gene: TRBD1; CDR3 DNA: TGTGCCAGCAGTTTATCGTCCCCGGACAGGGGAGGATGGGAGATCCAGTACTTC; CDR3 protein: CASSLSSPDRGGWEIQYF
J gene: TRBJ2-2; V gene: TRBV4-3; clone size: NA; D gene: NA; CDR3 DNA: TGCGCCAGCAGCCCCTCGGGCGGGAACACCGGGGAGCTGTTTTTT; CDR3 protein: CASSPSGGNTGELFF
J gene: TRBJ2-5; V gene: TRBV23-1; clone size: once; D gene: NA; CDR3 DNA: TGCGCCAGCAGTCGACCCCTCGGACATAAAGAGACCCAGTACTTC; CDR3 protein: CASSRPLGHKETQYF
J gene: TRBJ1-5; V gene: TRBV30; clone size: NA; D gene: NA; CDR3 DNA: TGTGCCTTGGACCGTTGGGATCAGCCCCAGCATTTT; CDR3 protein: CALDRWDQPQHF
J gene: TRBJ1-1; V gene: TRBV12-5; clone size: once; D gene: TRBD1; CDR3 DNA: TGTGCTAGTGGTTTGACCCCGACAGGGGTAAGGACTGAAGCTTTCTTT; CDR3 protein: CASGLTPTGVRTEAFF
J gene: TRBJ1-1; V gene: TRBV5-1; clone size: few; D gene: TRBD1; CDR3 DNA: TGCGCCAGCAGCGCACAGGGGGAGGAAGTGAACACTGAAGCTTTCTTT; CDR3 protein: CASSAQGEEVNTEAFF
J gene: TRBJ2-7; V gene: TRBV4-2; clone size: NA; D gene: NA; CDR3 DNA: TGTGCCAGCAGCCAATCCTACGAGCAGTACTTC; CDR3 protein: CASSQSYEQYF
J gene: TRBJ1-1; V gene: TRBV6-5; clone size: NA; D gene: NA; CDR3 DNA: TGTGCCAGCAGTTACTCGTCTCCGGGGCCGTGGACTGAAGCTTTCTTT; CDR3 protein: CASSYSSPGPWTEAFF
J gene: TRBJ1-1; V gene: TRBV27; clone size: NA; D gene: NA; CDR3 DNA: TGTGCCAGCAGTCCTACTGAGGATCTGGGCACTGAAGCTTTCTTT; CDR3 protein: CASSPTEDLGTEAFF
J gene: TRBJ2-2; V gene: TRBV18; clone size: NA; D gene: TRBD1; CDR3 DNA: TGTGCCAGCTCGGACAGGGTCACCGGGGAGCTGTTTTTT; CDR3 protein: CASSDRVTGELFF
J gene: TRBJ2-7; V gene: TRBV15; clone size: NA; D gene: NA; CDR3 DNA: TGTGCCACCAGCAGATGGACACCCGACTACGAGCAGTACTTC; CDR3 protein: CATSRWTPDYEQYF
J gene: TRBJ2-7; V gene: TRBV27; clone size: NA; D gene: NA; CDR3 DNA: TGTGCCAGCAGTTTAACCCCTCGGACATGGCCAGCTCACGAGCAGTACTTC; CDR3 protein: CASSLTPRTWPAHEQYF
J gene: TRBJ2-7; V gene: TRBV28; clone size: NA; D gene: TRBD1; CDR3 DNA: TGTGCCAGCAGTTTCGGGGCAGGGGGCGCCTACGAGCAGTACTTC; CDR3 protein: CASSFGAGGAYEQYF
J gene: TRBJ1-4; V gene: TRBV6-1; clone size: NA; D gene: TRBD1; CDR3 DNA: TGTGCCAGCAGCCCAGGGGGAGCTAATGAAAAACTGTTTTTT; CDR3 protein: CASSPGGANEKLFF
J gene: TRBJ2-7; V gene: TRBV20-1; clone size: NA; D gene: NA; CDR3 DNA: TGCAGTGCTGGGAGGCCGTACGAGCAGTACTTC; CDR3 protein: CSAGRPYEQYF
J gene: TRBJ2-3; V gene: TRBV6-1; clone size: NA; D gene: NA; CDR3 DNA: TGTGCCAGCAGTGACAGGGACCTAGGGGGTCACGCAGATACGCAGTATTTT; CDR3 protein: CASSDRDLGGHADTQYF
J gene: TRBJ1-2; V gene: TRBV15; clone size: NA; D gene: NA; CDR3 DNA: TGTGCCACCAGCACCTTTGGGGGGATCAATGGCTACACCTTC; CDR3 protein: CATSTFGGINGYTF
J gene: TRBJ2-7; V gene: TRBV7-6; clone size: NA; D gene: NA; CDR3 DNA: TGTGCCAGCAGCTTGTCCGGGGACTACGAGCAGTACTTC; CDR3 protein: CASSLSGDYEQYF
J gene: TRBJ1-4; V gene: TRBV15; clone size: NA; D gene: NA; CDR3 DNA: TGTGCCACCAGCAGAGGCCACGACACTACAACTAATGAAAAACTGTTTTTT; CDR3 protein: CATSRGHDTTTNEKLFF
J gene: TRBJ1-1; V gene: TRBV7-9; clone size: NA; D gene: NA; CDR3 DNA: TGTGCCAGCAGCTTCCCCCACACTGAAGCTTTCTTT; CDR3 protein: CASSFPHTEAFF
J gene: TRBJ2-4; V gene: TRBV6-5; clone size: NA; D gene: NA; CDR3 DNA: TGTGCCAGCAGTTACACGGATAAAGGCAAAAACATTCAGTACTTC; CDR3 protein: CASSYTDKGKNIQYF
J gene: TRBJ2-2; V gene: TRBV29-1; clone size: NA; D gene: TRBD1; CDR3 DNA: TGCAGCGTTGAAGCGCCCCGGGACAGGGGGAACACCGGGGAGCTGTTTTTT; CDR3 protein: CSVEAPRDRGNTGELFF
J gene: TRBJ2-7; V gene: TRBV7-8; clone size: NA; D gene: TRBD2; CDR3 DNA: TGTGCCAGCAGCTTAGGTGGACTAGCGGACTACGAGCAGTACTTC; CDR3 protein: CASSLGGLADYEQYF
J gene: TRBJ2-5; V gene: TRBV28; clone size: NA; D gene: NA; CDR3 DNA: TGTGCCAGCAGTTTATTTCCTGGGGGAGGAGAGACCCAGTACTTC; CDR3 protein: CASSLFPGGGETQYF
J gene: TRBJ2-7; V gene: TRBV5-1; clone size: NA; D gene: TRBD1; CDR3 DNA: TGCGCCAGCCAAAAATCTACAGGGGGGTCCTACGAGCAGTACTTC; CDR3 protein: CASQKSTGGSYEQYF
J gene: TRBJ2-7; V gene: TRBV7-6; clone size: NA; D gene: TRBD1; CDR3 DNA: TGTGCCAGCAGCGCGGCGGACAGGGGAAGAGGCTACGAGCAGTACTTC; CDR3 protein: CASSAADRGRGYEQYF
J gene: TRBJ2-7; V gene: TRBV5-1; clone size: NA; D gene: NA; CDR3 DNA: TGCGCCAGCAGCTTGGCGGTGGGAGACGAGCAGTACTTC; CDR3 protein: CASSLAVGDEQYF
J gene: TRBJ2-2; V gene: TRBV2; clone size: NA; D gene: TRBD2; CDR3 DNA: TGTGCCAGCAGATCGACTAGCGGAAGGACCGGGGAGCTGTTTTTT; CDR3 protein: CASRSTSGRTGELFF
J gene: TRBJ2-2; V gene: TRBV19; clone size: NA; D gene: TRBD2; CDR3 DNA: TGTGCCAGTAGTATGGGGGGGACTAGCGGGCCAAGGGGCACCGGGGAGCTGTTTTTT; CDR3 protein: CASSMGGTSGPRGTGELFF
J gene: TRBJ2-7; V gene: TRBV28; clone size: NA; D gene: NA; CDR3 DNA: TGTGCCAGCAGAGGCACAGGACATGCCTACGAGCAGTACTTC; CDR3 protein: CASRGTGHAYEQYF
J gene: TRBJ2-1; V gene: TRBV20-1; clone size: NA; D gene: NA; CDR3 DNA: TGCAGTGCTAGAGGCTACAATGAGCAGTTCTTC; CDR3 protein: CSARGYNEQFF
J gene: TRBJ2-1; V gene: TRBV14; clone size: few; D gene: NA; CDR3 DNA: TGTGCCAGCAGCCATCTAGCTACCTCCTACAATGAGCAGTTCTTC; CDR3 protein: CASSHLATSYNEQFF
J gene: TRBJ1-3; V gene: TRBV7-8; clone size: NA; D gene: TRBD1; CDR3 DNA: TGTGCCAGCAGCCCGGGACAGGGGGAGAGGAACACCATATATTTT; CDR3 protein: CASSPGQGERNTIYF